The source of this TCR beta chain is a study of immune heterogeneity within non-small cell lung tumors. Study-level results: The correlation between local T-cell clonality and local tumor mutational burden was positive, moderate in strength and statistically significant, with R approximately 0.35. Dominant CDR3 beta clonotypes repeated across a patient's tumor loci, while different loci held unique high-frequency clones.

In a multiplex PCR, 32 V and 13 J primers amplified TCR beta CDR3. One entry per CDR3 protein results from TCRdb running MiXCR on the multiplex PCR reads. The table lists more than 2,000 distinct CDR3 sequences, 20% to 30% of them singletons. This clonotype is labeled as medium-sized. Its antigen is unidentified. V was clipped by 4 bases and J by 2 bases; unmatched bases: 11. CDR1 is SNHLY, CDR2 FYNNEI, per germline. This CDR3 contains 16 residues. Template input was genomic DNA from bulk tumor (roughly 600 ng per sample). Several far-apart biopsies were taken per primary tumor during surgery. Curative surgical treatment was performed in patients who had newly diagnosed, untreated non-small cell lung cancer.

This TCR came from a woman aged 55 to 70 with non-small cell lung cancer. The chain recombines TRBV2 with TRBJ2-7; 7 bases are a match to TRBD1. The sample consisted of lung tumor tissue. The CDR3 protein is CASSADRTGSPYEQYF. CDR3 DNA: TGTGCCAGCAGTGCAGACAGGACAGGCTCCCCCTACGAGCAGTACTTC.